Described below is a single T cell receptor beta chain sequence and its context. Antigen unknown. Germline and junction disagree at one end, which may indicate a read error. Other DNA sequences in the sample encode the same CDR3. These data come from a study of shared clonotypes between healthy human individuals. Overall study: Sampling drew on donors who were a couple of women and a few men aged 18 to 49. Overall study results and limits: The study found lower generation probabilities in non-shared clonotypes than in those shared by all four donors. Having only a few donors restricted how much genetic and exposure-history diversity was captured.

Naive CD8 cells, CD45RO-negative and positively selected for CCR7, excluded terminally differentiated effector memory CD45RA+ cells. Germline V lookup: CDR1 GTSNPN, CDR2 SVGIG (reference sequence). The CDR3 runs to 14 residues. The method was immunoSEQ multiplex PCR; TCRdb's version includes in-frame clones alone and lacks a portion of them. The sample carries about 2.1 million clones, more than 85% recorded once. The source is a man aged 18 to 29 in good health. Some clones in this sample may be carry-over from other donors' samples. The gene calls are TRBV30 and TRBJ2-1; the match to TRBD2 covers 11 bases. Specimen: naive CD8+ T cells from PBMCs. CDR3 residues: CACPGLADYNEQFF. DNA of the CDR3: TGTGCCTGTCCGGGACTAGCGGACTACAACGAGCAGTTCTTC.